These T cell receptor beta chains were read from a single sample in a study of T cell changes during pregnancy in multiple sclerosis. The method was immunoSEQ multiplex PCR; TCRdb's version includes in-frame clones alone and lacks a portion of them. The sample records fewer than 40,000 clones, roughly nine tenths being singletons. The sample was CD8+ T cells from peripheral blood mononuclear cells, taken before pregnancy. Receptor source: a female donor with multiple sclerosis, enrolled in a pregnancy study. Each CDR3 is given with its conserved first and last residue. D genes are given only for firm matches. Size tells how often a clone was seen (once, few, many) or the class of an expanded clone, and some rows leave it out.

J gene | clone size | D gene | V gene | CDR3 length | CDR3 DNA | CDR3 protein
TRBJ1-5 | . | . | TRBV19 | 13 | TGTGCCAGTAGTATGCGGTTTCGTCAGCCCCAGCATTTT | CASSMRFRQPQHF
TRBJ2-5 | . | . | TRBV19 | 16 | TGTGCCAGTAGTAAGCGTATGGGGAGGATTGGAGAGACCCAGTACTTC | CASSKRMGRIGETQYF
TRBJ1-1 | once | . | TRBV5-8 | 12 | TGTGCCAGCAGCTTGGAAGCCACTGAAGCTTTCTTT | CASSLEATEAFF
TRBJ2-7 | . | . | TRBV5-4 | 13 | TGTGCCAGCACACGTCCCAGTGAAGTCGAGCAGTACTTC | CASTRPSEVEQYF
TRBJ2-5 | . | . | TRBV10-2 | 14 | TGCGCCAGCAGTGGGACATCGATACAAGAGACCCAGTACTTC | CASSGTSIQETQYF
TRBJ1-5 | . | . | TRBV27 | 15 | TGTGCCAGCAGCGGAACCGCCGGGGTTCATCAGCCCCAGCATTTT | CASSGTAGVHQPQHF
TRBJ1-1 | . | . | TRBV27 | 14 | TGTGCCAGCAGCCTACAGGAGTACGGCACTGAAGCTTTCTTT | CASSLQEYGTEAFF
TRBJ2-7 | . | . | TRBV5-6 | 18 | TGTGCCAGCAGTCAAAGGCGCAACAGGGTTCGTCTGTCCTACGAGCAGTACTTC | CASSQRRNRVRLSYEQYF
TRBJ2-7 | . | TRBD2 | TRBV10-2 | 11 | TGCGCCAGCAGAGCGGGACACGAGCAGTACTTC | CASRAGHEQYF
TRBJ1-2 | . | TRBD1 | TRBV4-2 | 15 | TGTGCCAGCAAGTTGGGACAGGCCACCTATTTTGGCTACACCTTC | CASKLGQATYFGYTF
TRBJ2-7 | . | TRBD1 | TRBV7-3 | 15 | TGTGCCAGCAGCTCGGTACTAGGACAGGACTACGAGCAGTACTTC | CASSSVLGQDYEQYF
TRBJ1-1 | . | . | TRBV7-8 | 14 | TGTGCCAGCAGCTTAGGATTCGGACAGCCTGAAGCTTTCTTT | CASSLGFGQPEAFF
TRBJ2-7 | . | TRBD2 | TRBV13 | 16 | TGTGCCAGCAGCCCTGGGAAGCGGGGGGCATTCTACGAGCAGTACTTC | CASSPGKRGAFYEQYF
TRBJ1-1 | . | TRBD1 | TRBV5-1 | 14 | TGCGCCAGCAGCTTTCAGGGGGGGAACACTGAAGCTTTCTTT | CASSFQGGNTEAFF
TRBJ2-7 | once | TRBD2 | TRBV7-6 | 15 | TGTGCCAGCAGCTCCCGACTAGCGGGAGCCCACGAGCAGTACTTC | CASSSRLAGAHEQYF
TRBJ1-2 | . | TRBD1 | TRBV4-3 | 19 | TGCGCCAGCAGCCCATCGCCCCACTTGACAGGGGAGACCGACTATGGCTACACCTTC | CASSPSPHLTGETDYGYTF
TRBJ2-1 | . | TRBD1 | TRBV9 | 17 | TGTGCCAGCAGCATCGACAGGGCATCGAGCTCCTACAATGAGCAGTTCTTC | CASSIDRASSSYNEQFF
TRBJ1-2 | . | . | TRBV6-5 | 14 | TGTGCCAGCAGTTACTCGGGACTGCTCTATGGCTACACCTTC | CASSYSGLLYGYTF
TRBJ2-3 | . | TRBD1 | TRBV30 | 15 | TGTGCCTGGAGTACGCCAGGGGGAATCACAGATACGCAGTATTTT | CAWSTPGGITDTQYF
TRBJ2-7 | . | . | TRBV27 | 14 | TGTGCCAGCAGTTATGGGCAGGGTGAATACGAGCAGTACTTC | CASSYGQGEYEQYF
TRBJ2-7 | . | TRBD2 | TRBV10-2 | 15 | TGCGCCAGCAGGACCGGGACTAGCGTAACCTACGAGCAGTACTTC | CASRTGTSVTYEQYF
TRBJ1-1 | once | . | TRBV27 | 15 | TGTGCCAGCAGTTTATCTTCGGGGGGGGTCACTGAAGCTTTCTTT | CASSLSSGGVTEAFF
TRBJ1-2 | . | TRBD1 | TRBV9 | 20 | TGTGCCAGCAGCGTACGGGACAGGGGGCGCGGTTTAGTGCTCAACTATGGCTACACCTTC | CASSVRDRGRGLVLNYGYTF
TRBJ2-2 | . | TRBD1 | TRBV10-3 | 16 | TGTGCCATCAGTGAAGGGGACAGGGATCCCGCCGGGGAGCTGTTTTTT | CAISEGDRDPAGELFF
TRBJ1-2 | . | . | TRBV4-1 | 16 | TGCGCCAGCAGCCAGTTAGCTCGGACGGAGGGGCATGGCTACACCTTC | CASSQLARTEGHGYTF